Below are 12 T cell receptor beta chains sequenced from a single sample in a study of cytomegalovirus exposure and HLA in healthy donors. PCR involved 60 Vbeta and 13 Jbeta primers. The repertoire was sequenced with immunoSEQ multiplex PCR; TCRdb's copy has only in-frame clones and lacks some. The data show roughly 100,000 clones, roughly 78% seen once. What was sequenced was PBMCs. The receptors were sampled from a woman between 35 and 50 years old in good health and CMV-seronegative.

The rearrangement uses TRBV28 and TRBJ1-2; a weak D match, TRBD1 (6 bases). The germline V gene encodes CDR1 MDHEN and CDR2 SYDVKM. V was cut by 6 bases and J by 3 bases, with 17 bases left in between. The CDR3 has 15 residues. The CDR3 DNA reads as TGTGCCAGCAGCCTGACTACGGGGGGCCACTATGGCTACACCTTC. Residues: CASSLTTGGHYGYTF.

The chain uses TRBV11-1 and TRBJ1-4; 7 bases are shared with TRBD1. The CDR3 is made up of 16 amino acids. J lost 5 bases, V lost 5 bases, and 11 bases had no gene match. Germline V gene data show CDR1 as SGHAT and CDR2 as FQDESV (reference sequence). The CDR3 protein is CASSPRDSRKNEKLFF. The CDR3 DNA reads TGTGCCAGCAGCCCCCGGGACAGCCGTAAGAATGAAAAACTGTTTTTT.

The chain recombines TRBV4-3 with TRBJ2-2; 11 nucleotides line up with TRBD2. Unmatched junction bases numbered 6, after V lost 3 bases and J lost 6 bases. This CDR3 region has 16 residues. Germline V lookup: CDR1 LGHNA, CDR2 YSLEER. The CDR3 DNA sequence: TGCGCCAGCAGCCACATACTAGCGGGAGAGTCCGGGGAGCTGTTTTTT. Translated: CASSHILAGESGELFF.

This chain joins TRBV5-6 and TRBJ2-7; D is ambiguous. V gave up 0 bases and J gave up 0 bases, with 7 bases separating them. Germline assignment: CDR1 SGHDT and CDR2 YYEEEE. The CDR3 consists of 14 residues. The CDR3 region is CASSLDGNSYEQYF. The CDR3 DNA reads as TGTGCCAGCAGCTTGGACGGTAACTCCTACGAGCAGTACTTC.

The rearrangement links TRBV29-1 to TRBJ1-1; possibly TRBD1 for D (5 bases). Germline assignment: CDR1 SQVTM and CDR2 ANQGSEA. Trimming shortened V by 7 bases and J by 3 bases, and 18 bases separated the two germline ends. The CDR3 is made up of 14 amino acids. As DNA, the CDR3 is TGCAGCGCACTGACAGAGGTGATGGACACTGAAGCTTTCTTT. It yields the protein CSALTEVMDTEAFF.

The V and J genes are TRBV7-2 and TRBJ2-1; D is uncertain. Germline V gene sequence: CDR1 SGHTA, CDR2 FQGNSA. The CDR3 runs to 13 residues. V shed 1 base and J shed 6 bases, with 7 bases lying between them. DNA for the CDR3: TGTGCCAGCAGCTTAGTAGTCTTCAATGAGCAGTTCTTC. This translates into CASSLVVFNEQFF.

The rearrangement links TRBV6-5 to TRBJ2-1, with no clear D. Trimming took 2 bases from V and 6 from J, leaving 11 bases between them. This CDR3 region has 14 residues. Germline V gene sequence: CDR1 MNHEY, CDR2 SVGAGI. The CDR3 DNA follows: TGTGCCAGCAGTTACGGGCAGCTCCCCAATGAGCAGTTCTTC. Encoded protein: CASSYGQLPNEQFF.

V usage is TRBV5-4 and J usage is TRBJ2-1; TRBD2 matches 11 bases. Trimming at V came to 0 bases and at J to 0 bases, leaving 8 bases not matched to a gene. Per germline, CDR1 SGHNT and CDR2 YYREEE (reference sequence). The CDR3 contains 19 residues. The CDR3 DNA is TGTGCCAGCAGCTTGGATCCTAGCGGGAGGAAGAGCTCCTACAATGAGCAGTTCTTC. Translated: CASSLDPSGRKSSYNEQFF.

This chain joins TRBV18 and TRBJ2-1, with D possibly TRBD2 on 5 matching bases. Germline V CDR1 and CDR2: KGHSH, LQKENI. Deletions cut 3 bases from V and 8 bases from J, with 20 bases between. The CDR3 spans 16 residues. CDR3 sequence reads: CASSPEVGVIGHEQFF. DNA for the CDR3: TGTGCCAGCTCACCTGAGGTCGGGGTGATTGGGCATGAGCAGTTCTTC.

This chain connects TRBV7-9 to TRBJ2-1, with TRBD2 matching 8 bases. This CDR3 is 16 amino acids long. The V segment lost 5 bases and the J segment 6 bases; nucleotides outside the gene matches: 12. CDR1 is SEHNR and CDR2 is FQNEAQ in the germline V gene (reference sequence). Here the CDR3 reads CASSPPGGWTSNEQFF. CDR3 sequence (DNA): TGTGCCAGCAGCCCCCCGGGGGGGTGGACTAGCAATGAGCAGTTCTTC.

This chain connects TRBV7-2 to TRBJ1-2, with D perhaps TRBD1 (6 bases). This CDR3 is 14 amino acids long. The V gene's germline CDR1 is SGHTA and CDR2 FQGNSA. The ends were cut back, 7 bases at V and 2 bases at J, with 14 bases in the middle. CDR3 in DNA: TGTGCCAGCACCTCCATTCAGGGGAACTATGGCTACACCTTC. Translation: CASTSIQGNYGYTF.

The CDR3 DNA reads as TGTGCCAGCAGCCGTTGGTCTGTGGAGAGCGATGAGCAGTTCTTC. Its protein product is CASSRWSVESDEQFF. V is TRBV5-4 and J is TRBJ2-1; D is ambiguous. The V gene lost 4 bases and the J gene lost 8 bases, with 19 bases spanning the gap. The CDR3 is made up of 15 amino acids. Germline loops: CDR1 SGHNT, CDR2 YYREEE (reference sequence).